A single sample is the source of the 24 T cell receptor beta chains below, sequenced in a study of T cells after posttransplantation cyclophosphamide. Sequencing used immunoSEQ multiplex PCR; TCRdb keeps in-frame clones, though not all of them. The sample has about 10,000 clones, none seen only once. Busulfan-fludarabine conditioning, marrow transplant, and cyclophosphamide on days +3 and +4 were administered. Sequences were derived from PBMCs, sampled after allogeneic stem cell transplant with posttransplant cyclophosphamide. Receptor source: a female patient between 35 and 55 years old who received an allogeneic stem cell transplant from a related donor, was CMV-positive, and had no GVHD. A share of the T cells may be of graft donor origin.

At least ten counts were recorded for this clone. CDR3 sequence: CASSYSSPLQETQYF. CDR3 DNA: TGTGCCAGCAGTTACTCGAGCCCGCTCCAAGAGACCCAGTACTTC. The chain couples TRBV6-5 to TRBJ2-5; the D is unclear. This CDR3 has 15 amino acids. Germline CDR1 MNHEY, CDR2 SVGAGI. V was cut by 0 bases and J by 1 base, with 9 bases left in between.

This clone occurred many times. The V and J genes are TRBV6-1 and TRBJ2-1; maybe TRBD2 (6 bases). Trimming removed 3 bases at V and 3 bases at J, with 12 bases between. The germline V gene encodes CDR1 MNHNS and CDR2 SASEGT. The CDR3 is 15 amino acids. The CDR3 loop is CASSDPLGGYNEQFF. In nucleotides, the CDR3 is TGTGCCAGCAGTGACCCCCTCGGGGGCTACAATGAGCAGTTCTTC.

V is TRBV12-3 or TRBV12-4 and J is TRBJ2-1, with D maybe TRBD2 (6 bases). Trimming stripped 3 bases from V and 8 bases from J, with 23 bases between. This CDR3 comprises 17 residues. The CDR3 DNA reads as TGTGCCAGCAGTTTGAAGGGTCGGCGGGGCTACTTGGATGAGCAGTTCTTC. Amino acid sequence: CASSLKGRRGYLDEQFF.

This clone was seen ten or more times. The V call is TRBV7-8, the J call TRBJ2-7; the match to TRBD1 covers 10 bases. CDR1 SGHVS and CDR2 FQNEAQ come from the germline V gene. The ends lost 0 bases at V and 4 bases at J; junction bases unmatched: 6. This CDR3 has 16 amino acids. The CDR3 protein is CASSLARQGAGYEQYF. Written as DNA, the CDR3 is TGTGCCAGCAGCTTAGCACGACAGGGGGCGGGGTACGAGCAGTACTTC.

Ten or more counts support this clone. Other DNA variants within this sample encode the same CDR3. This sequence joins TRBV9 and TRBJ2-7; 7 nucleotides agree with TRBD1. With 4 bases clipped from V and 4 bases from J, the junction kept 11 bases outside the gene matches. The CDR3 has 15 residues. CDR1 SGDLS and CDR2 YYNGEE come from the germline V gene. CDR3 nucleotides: TGTGCCAGCAGCATCGAACAGGGGACGGCATACGAGCAGTACTTC. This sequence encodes CASSIEQGTAYEQYF.

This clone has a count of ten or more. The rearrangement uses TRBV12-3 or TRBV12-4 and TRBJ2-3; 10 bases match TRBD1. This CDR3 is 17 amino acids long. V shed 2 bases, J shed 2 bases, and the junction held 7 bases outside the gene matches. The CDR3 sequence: CASSLPLTGGFTDTQYF. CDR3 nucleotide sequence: TGTGCCAGCAGTTTACCTCTGACAGGGGGCTTCACAGATACGCAGTATTTT.

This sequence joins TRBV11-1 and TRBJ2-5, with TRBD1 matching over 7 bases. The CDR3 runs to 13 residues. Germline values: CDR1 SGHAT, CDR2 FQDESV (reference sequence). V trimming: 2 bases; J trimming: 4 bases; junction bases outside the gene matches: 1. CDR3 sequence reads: CASSLRDRETQYF. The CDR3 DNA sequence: TGTGCCAGCAGCTTAAGGGACAGAGAGACCCAGTACTTC. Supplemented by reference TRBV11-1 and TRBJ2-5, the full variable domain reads EAEVAQSPRYKITEKSQAVAFWCDPISGHATLYWYRQILGQGPELLVQFQDESVVDDSQLPKDRFSAERLKGVDSTLKIQPAELGDSAMYLCASSLRDRETQYFGPGTRLLVL.

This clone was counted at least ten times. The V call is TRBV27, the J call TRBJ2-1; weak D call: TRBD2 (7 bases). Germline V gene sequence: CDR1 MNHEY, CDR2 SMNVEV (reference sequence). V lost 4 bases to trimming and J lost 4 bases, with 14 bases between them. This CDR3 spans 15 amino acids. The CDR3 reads CASSWAGAAYNEQFF. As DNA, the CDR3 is TGTGCCAGCAGTTGGGCGGGGGCCGCATACAATGAGCAGTTCTTC.

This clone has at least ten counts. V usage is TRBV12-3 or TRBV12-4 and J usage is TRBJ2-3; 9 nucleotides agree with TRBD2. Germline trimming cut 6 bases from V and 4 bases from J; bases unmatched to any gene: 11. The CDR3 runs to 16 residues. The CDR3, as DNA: TGTGCCAGCAGGGCCAAGCGGGGGGCCTTGGCAGATACGCAGTATTTT. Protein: CASRAKRGALADTQYF.

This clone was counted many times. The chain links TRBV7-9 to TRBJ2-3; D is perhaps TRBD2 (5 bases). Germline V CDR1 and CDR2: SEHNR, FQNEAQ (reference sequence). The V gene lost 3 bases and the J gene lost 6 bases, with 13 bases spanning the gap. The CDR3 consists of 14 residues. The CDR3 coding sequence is TGTGCCAGCAGCTTCGGCCAGGCGGGTGATACGCAGTATTTT. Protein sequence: CASSFGQAGDTQYF. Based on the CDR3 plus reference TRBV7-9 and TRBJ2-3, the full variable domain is DTGVSQNPRHKITKRGQNVTFRCDPISEHNRLYWYRQTLGQGPEFLTYFQNEAQLEKSRLLSDRFSAERPKGSFSTLEIQRTEQGDSAMYLCASSFGQAGDTQYFGPGTRLTVL.

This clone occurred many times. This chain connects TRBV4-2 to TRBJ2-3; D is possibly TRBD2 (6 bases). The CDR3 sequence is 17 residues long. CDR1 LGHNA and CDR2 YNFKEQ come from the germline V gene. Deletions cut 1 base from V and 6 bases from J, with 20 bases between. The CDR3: CASSQALPGTGFDTQYF. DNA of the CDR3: TGTGCCAGCAGCCAAGCCTTACCGGGGACTGGGTTCGATACGCAGTATTTT.

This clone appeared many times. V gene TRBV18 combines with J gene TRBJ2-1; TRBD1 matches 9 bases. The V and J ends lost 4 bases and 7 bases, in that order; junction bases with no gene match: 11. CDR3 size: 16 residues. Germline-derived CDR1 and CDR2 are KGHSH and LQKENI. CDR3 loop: CASSHSPTGGLNEQFF. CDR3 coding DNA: TGTGCCAGCTCACACTCTCCGACAGGGGGACTTAATGAGCAGTTCTTC. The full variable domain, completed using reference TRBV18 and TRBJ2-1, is NAGVMQNPRHLVRRRGQEARLRCSPMKGHSHVYWYRQLPEEGLKFMVYLQKENIIDESGMPKERFSAEFPKEGPSILRIQQVVRGDSAAYFCASSHSPTGGLNEQFFGPGTRLTVL.

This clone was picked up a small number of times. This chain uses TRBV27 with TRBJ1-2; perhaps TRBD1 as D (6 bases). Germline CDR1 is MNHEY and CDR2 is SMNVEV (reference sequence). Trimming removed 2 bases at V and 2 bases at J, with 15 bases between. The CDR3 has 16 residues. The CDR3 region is CASSLPRQVPNYGYTF. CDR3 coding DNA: TGTGCCAGCAGTTTACCCCGACAGGTACCAAACTATGGCTACACCTTC.

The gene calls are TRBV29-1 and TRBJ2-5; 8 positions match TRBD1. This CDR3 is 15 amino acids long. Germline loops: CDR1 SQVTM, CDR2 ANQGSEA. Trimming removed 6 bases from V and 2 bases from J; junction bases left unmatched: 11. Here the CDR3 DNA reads TGCAGCGTCCATGGGACAGGACAGACTCAAGAGACCCAGTACTTC. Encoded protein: CSVHGTGQTQETQYF.

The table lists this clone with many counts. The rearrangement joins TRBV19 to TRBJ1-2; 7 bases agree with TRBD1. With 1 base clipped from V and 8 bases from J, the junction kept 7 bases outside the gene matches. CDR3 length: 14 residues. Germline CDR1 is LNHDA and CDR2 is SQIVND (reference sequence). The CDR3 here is CASSIADRAYGYTF. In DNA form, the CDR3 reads TGTGCCAGTAGTATAGCCGACAGGGCATACGGCTACACCTTC.

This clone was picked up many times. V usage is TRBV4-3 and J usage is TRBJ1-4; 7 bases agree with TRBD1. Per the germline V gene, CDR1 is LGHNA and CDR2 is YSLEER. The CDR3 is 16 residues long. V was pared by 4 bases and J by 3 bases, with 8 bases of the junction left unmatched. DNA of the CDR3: TGCGCCAGCAGCCCCGGGGATGACAGGGCTAATGAAAAACTGTTTTTT. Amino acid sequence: CASSPGDDRANEKLFF.

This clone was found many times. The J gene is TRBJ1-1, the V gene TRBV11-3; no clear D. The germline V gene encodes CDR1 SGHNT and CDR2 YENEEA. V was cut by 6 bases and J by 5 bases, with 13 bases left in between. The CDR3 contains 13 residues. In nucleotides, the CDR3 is TGTGCCAGCAGTACCAGATTAGGGACTGAAGCTTTCTTT. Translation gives CASSTRLGTEAFF.

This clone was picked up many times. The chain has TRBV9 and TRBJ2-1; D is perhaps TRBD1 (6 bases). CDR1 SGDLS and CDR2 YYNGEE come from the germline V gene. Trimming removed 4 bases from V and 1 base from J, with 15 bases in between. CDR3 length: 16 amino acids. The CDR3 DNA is TGTGCCAGCAGCTTCCACAGGGAGAAATCCTACAATGAGCAGTTCTTC. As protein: CASSFHREKSYNEQFF.

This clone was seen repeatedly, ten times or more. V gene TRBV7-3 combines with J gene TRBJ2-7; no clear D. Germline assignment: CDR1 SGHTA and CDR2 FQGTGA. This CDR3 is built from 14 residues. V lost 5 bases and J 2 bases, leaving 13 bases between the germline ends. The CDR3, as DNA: TGTGCCAGCAGCCCTTCCGGGTCCACCTACGAGCAGTACTTC. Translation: CASSPSGSTYEQYF.

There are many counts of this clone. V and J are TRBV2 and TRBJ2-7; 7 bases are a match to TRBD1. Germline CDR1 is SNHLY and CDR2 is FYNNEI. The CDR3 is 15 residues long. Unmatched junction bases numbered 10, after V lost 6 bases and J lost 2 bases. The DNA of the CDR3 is TGTGCCAGCAGGGGAGACAGGGCCCTCACCTACGAGCAGTACTTC. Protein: CASRGDRALTYEQYF.

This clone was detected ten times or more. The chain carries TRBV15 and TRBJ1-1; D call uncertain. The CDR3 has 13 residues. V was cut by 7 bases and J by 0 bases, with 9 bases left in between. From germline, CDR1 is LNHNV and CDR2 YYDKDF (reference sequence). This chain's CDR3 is CATTQRVNTEAFF. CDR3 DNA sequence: TGTGCCACCACCCAACGGGTGAACACTGAAGCTTTCTTT.

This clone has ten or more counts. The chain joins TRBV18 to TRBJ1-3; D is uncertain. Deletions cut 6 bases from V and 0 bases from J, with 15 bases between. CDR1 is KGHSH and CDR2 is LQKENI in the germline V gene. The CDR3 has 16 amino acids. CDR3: CASSQLPGDSGNTIYF. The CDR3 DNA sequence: TGTGCCAGCTCTCAACTTCCAGGCGACTCTGGAAACACCATATATTTT. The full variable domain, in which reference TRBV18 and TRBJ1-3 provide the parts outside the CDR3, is NAGVMQNPRHLVRRRGQEARLRCSPMKGHSHVYWYRQLPEEGLKFMVYLQKENIIDESGMPKERFSAEFPKEGPSILRIQQVVRGDSAAYFCASSQLPGDSGNTIYFGEGSWLTVV.

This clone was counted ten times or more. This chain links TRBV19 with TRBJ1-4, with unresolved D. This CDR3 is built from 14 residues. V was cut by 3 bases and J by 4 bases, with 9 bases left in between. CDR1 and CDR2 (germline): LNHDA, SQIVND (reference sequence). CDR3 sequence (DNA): TGTGCCAGTAGTATGGGCAGCCATAATGAAAAACTGTTTTTT. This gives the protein CASSMGSHNEKLFF.

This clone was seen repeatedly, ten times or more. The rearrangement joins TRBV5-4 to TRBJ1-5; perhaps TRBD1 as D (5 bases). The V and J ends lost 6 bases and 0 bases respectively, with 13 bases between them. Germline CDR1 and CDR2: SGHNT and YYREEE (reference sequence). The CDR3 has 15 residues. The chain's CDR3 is CASKPDIYSNQPQHF. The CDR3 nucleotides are TGTGCCAGCAAACCGGACATTTATAGCAATCAGCCCCAGCATTTT.